This T cell receptor beta chain is from a study of blood T cell repertoires in COVID-19. Across the study: The United States, Italy and Spain provided the acute and convalescent COVID-19 samples. In each case, the material was cDNA or gDNA derived from T cells, B-cell-depleted T cells, or PBMCs.

Germline CDR1 and CDR2: LNHDA and SQIVND (reference sequence). V was clipped by 6 bases and J by 0 bases; unmatched bases: 3. The CDR3 is 14 amino acids. In the original workflow: Scientists estimated how many nucleated cells there were by amplifying reference gene primers. Assay used: immunoSEQ multiplex PCR; TCRdb lists only in-frame clones, some missing. That table is the source of V, J and clone size, and D and trimming were worked out from the DNA. The sample records about 200,000 clones, 70% to 90% being singletons. The sequence was collected from a woman in her 70s with acute or convalescent COVID-19. The sequencing input was peripheral blood. The chain links TRBV19 to TRBJ2-3; 7 bases are shared with TRBD2. CDR3 region: CASRVSGSTDTQYF. CDR3 bases: TGTGCCAGTAGGGTTAGCGGGAGCACAGATACGCAGTATTTT.